This T cell receptor beta chain is drawn from a study of shared clonotypes between healthy human individuals. With V trimmed by 5 bases and J by 1 base, 17 bases remained unmatched. CDR1 and CDR2 from the germline V gene are MDHEN and SYDVKM. There are 19 residues in the CDR3. Measured with immunoSEQ multiplex PCR; TCRdb has only the in-frame clones, and not every one. This sample has 200,000 to 250,000 clones; about 69% occur once, and the top ten carry around 10%. The chain couples TRBV28 to TRBJ1-5; 7 bases match TRBD1. Sequencing was performed on memory CD4+ T cells sorted from blood. Subset given: CD45RA-negative fraction. This receptor was taken from a man aged 30-40 years in good health. The CDR3 loop is CASSPTRPYGTESNQPQHF. The CDR3 nucleotides are TGTGCCAGCAGTCCGACAAGGCCGTACGGGACAGAAAGCAATCAGCCCCAGCATTTT.